This T cell receptor (beta chain) derives from a study of shared clonotypes between healthy human individuals. Terminally differentiated effector memory CD45RA+ cells were left out of the naive CD8 fraction, which was CD45RO-negative and positively selected for CCR7. TCRdb's table, derived via immunoSEQ multiplex PCR, lists solely in-frame clones and lacks some. The repertoire consists of some 2 million clones, with about 95% occurring once and the leading ten covering 0.85% to 1.2%. The germline V gene encodes CDR1 MNHEY and CDR2 SMNVEV (reference sequence). The CDR3 is 16 amino acids. The ends lost 6 bases at V and 9 bases at J; junction bases unmatched: 9.

This chain joins TRBV27 and TRBJ2-1; TRBD2 aligns across 15 bases. The sequenced sample consisted of naive CD8+ T cells sorted from blood. The TCR was taken from a man aged 18 to 29 in good health. The CDR3 DNA is TGTGCCAGCAGACTCGGGACTAGCGGGGGGCAGGGTGAGCAGTTCTTC. Its translation is CASRLGTSGGQGEQFF.